This TCR beta chain was observed in a study of cytomegalovirus exposure and HLA in healthy donors. Sequenced by immunoSEQ multiplex PCR; TCRdb stores in-frame clones only, minus some. The sample shows approximately 140,000 clones, 84% of them seen only once. Germline-derived CDR1 and CDR2 are SGHNT and YYREEE (reference sequence). The CDR3 has 15 amino acids. V was trimmed by 5 bases and J by 5 bases, leaving 19 bases between them. Concerning this clone itself: This specimen includes other DNA sequences encoding the same CDR3.

The chain couples TRBV5-4 to TRBJ1-2, with D tentatively TRBD1 (6 bases). The sample taken for sequencing was PBMCs. This TCR came from a woman aged 30 to 39 in good health and CMV-seronegative. CDR3 nucleotides: TGTGCCAGCAGTTCTTTCCTTCTGGGGGCTTATGGCTACACCTTC. Amino acid sequence: CASSSFLLGAYGYTF. The full variable domain, with the rest looked up from reference TRBV5-4 and TRBJ1-2, is ETGVTQSPTHLIKTRGQQVTLRCSSQSGHNTVSWYQQALGQGPQFIFQYYREEENGRGNFPPRFSGLQFPNYSSELNVNALELDDSALYLCASSSFLLGAYGYTFGSGTRLTVV.